These 22 T cell receptor beta chains were all obtained from the same sample, sequenced in a study of molecular identifiers for immune sequencing clone quantification. TCRdb reprocessed the PCR reads via MiXCR and lists one record per CDR3 protein. Counted here are some 680,000 distinct CDR3 sequences, 25% occurring once; the ten biggest clones make up 0.7% to 0.95%. Sequences were obtained from naive CD8+ T cells from blood, with Jurkat cell RNA spiked in. Specified subset: FACS-sorted CD8+CD4-CCR7+CD45RA+ naive T cells. The receptors shown here come from a human donor in good health. Some libraries in this study had Jurkat cell RNA spiked in.

This clonotype showed up many times. This chain uses TRBV7-2 with TRBJ2-1; 9 nucleotides agree with TRBD1. The CDR3 has 16 residues. The germline gives CDR1 SGHTA, CDR2 FQGNSA. V lost 0 bases to trimming and J lost 4 bases; unmatched junction nucleotides: 4. The CDR3 reads CASSLARTGAYNEQFF. In nucleotides, the CDR3 is TGTGCCAGCAGCTTAGCCCGGACAGGGGCATACAATGAGCAGTTCTTC.

This clonotype was counted a few times. V usage is TRBV6-6 and J usage is TRBJ1-2, with D maybe TRBD1 (5 bases). Germline CDR1 is MNHNY and CDR2 is SVGAGI (reference sequence). V lost 4 bases to trimming and J lost 4 bases, with 19 bases between them. The CDR3 has 16 residues. The CDR3 loop reads CASSLSPPGRSYGYTF. The CDR3 coding sequence is TGTGCCAGCAGTTTATCCCCTCCGGGACGCAGCTATGGCTACACCTTC.

In regard to this clonotype: This may come from a read error, since a much larger clone is one base off. V is TRBV7-9 and J is TRBJ2-7, with TRBD1 as a possible D gene (7 bases). CDR1 is SEHNR, CDR2 FQNEAQ, per germline (reference sequence). V lost 8 bases and J 2 bases, leaving 22 bases between the germline ends. This CDR3 is built from 16 residues. For the CDR3, the DNA is TGTGCCAGCGGCTCCCCGGCGGGACAGACAACCTACGAGCAGTACTTC. Amino acid sequence: CASGSPAGQTTYEQYF.

This clonotype was observed many times. The rearrangement links TRBV14 to TRBJ1-1; weak D call: TRBD1 (6 bases). Trimming removed 3 bases from V and 0 bases from J, with 14 bases in between. The CDR3 is 16 residues long. CDR1 and CDR2 from the germline V gene are SGHDN and FVKESK. CDR3 residues: CASSHPGQTMNTEAFF. In DNA, the CDR3 is TGTGCCAGCAGCCACCCCGGACAGACTATGAACACTGAAGCTTTCTTT.

On this clonotype: A single base separates this from a much larger clone, so it may be a read error. The CDR3 does not end in the conserved phenylalanine or tryptophan, so this is likely a read error. The chain links TRBV28 to TRBJ2-7, with D possibly being TRBD1 (6 bases). Germline lookup yields CDR1 MDHEN and CDR2 SYDVKM. V shed 8 bases and J shed 7 bases, with 15 bases lying between them. The CDR3 contains 12 residues. The chain's CDR3 is CASRTADWEQYL. Written as DNA, the CDR3 is TGTGCCAGCCGGACAGCCGATTGGGAGCAGTACCTC.

This clonotype was seen a handful of times. The chain joins TRBV7-9 to TRBJ1-5, with 7 positions matching TRBD1. This CDR3 region has 15 residues. With 1 base clipped from V and 6 bases from J, the junction kept 6 bases outside the gene matches. In germline, CDR1 is SEHNR, CDR2 FQNEAQ (reference sequence). Here the CDR3 reads CASSLGGGEGQPQHF. The CDR3 nucleotides read TGTGCCAGCAGCTTAGGAGGGGGCGAAGGTCAGCCCCAGCATTTT.

In its sample, this clonotype was seen a few times. The CDR3 sequence is CASSFTAGELFF. The CDR3 DNA reads as TGCGCCAGCAGCTTTACAGCCGGGGAGCTGTTTTTT. The chain links TRBV5-1 to TRBJ2-2; D not certain. Germline V gene data show CDR1 as SGHRS and CDR2 as YFSETQ. Trimming stripped 2 bases from V and 6 bases from J, with 5 bases between. This CDR3 is 12 amino acids long. Filled out from reference TRBV5-1 and TRBJ2-2, the complete variable domain reads KAGVTQTPRYLIKTRGQQVTLSCSPISGHRSVSWYQQTPGQGLQFLFEYFSETQRNKGNFPGRFSGRQFSNSRSEMNVSTLELGDSALYLCASSFTAGELFFGEGSRLTVL.

In this sample, this clonotype turned up a few times. The J gene is TRBJ1-6, the V gene TRBV4-1; TRBD1 matches 8 bases. J gave up 13 bases and V 3 bases, and 14 bases lay outside the gene matches. Germline loops: CDR1 MGHRA, CDR2 YSYEKL. The CDR3 totals 16 residues. The CDR3 loop reads CASSQAQGARNSPLHF. Here the CDR3 DNA reads TGCGCCAGCAGCCAGGCGCAGGGGGCGCGGAACTCCCCCCTCCACTTT.

This sequence joins TRBV3-1 and TRBJ1-4; no reliable D call. Trimming shortened V by 1 base and J by 0 bases, and 12 bases separated the two germline ends. The CDR3 covers 17 residues. Germline-derived CDR1 and CDR2 are LGHDT and YNNKEL (reference sequence). CDR3 region: CASSQVIPVATNEKLFF. The CDR3 bases are TGTGCCAGCAGCCAAGTAATCCCGGTCGCAACTAATGAAAAACTGTTTTTT. Combining the CDR3 with reference TRBV3-1 and TRBJ1-4 gives the whole variable domain DTAVSQTPKYLVTQMGNDKSIKCEQNLGHDTMYWYKQDSKKFLKIMFSYNNKELIINETVPNRFSPKSPDKAHLNLHINSLELGDSAVYFCASSQVIPVATNEKLFFGSGTQLSVL.

V usage is TRBV9 and J usage is TRBJ1-4, with D tentatively TRBD1 (5 bases). Trimming took 4 bases from V and 0 from J, leaving 13 bases between them. The CDR3 sequence is 16 residues long. CDR1 and CDR2 (germline): SGDLS, YYNGEE. Here the CDR3 DNA reads TGTGCCAGCAGCCCTGGGGGGATTTCAACTAATGAAAAACTGTTTTTT. It specifies CASSPGGISTNEKLFF.

Note on this clonotype: A read error may explain this, as a much larger clone is one base away. In DNA form, the CDR3 reads TGCGCCAGCAGCCAAGATTGGTTGGCAGGGGGCACAGATACGCAGTATTTT. This encodes CASSQDWLAGGTDTQYF. The rearrangement joins TRBV4-3 to TRBJ2-3; tentatively, D is TRBD1 (6 bases). This CDR3 contains 17 residues. Germline CDR1 is LGHNA and CDR2 is YSLEER. The ends were cut back, 0 bases at V and 1 base at J, with 14 bases in the middle.

The chain uses TRBV12-1 and TRBJ1-5; TRBD1 reflects the table's D call only, with no check against the DNA. TRBV12-1 is classified as a pseudogene. The CDR3 loop spans 16 amino acids. CDR3 sequence: CASSETRRYSNQPQHF. CDR3 bases: TGTGCCAGCAGCGAAACCCGGAGATATAGCAATCAGCCCCAGCATTTT.

As regards this clonotype: Mismatch with germline at one junction end may stem from a read error. The genes are TRBV12-5 and TRBJ1-5; D perhaps matches TRBD1 (5 bases). Germline-derived CDR1 and CDR2 are LGHNT and FRNRAP. This CDR3 has 15 residues. Here the CDR3 reads CVSGLGGGFNQPQHF. In DNA, the CDR3 is TGTGTTAGTGGTTTGGGGGGAGGTTTCAATCAGCCCCAGCATTTT.

In its sample, this clonotype was seen many times. V gene TRBV20-1 combines with J gene TRBJ2-3; D might be TRBD2 (5 bases). Germline CDR1 reads DFQATT; CDR2 reads SNEGSKA (reference sequence). The CDR3 runs to 12 residues. V was trimmed by 5 bases and J by 2 bases, leaving 8 bases between them. In DNA form, the CDR3 reads TGCAGTGCTGGACTTAACACAGATACGCAGTATTTT. The encoded protein is CSAGLNTDTQYF.

The sample holds a few counts of this clonotype. The rearrangement joins TRBV27 to TRBJ2-7; the D gene could be TRBD1 or TRBD2 (5 bases each). Trimming took off 0 bases at V and 3 bases at J, with 12 bases between the two ends. The CDR3 sequence is 15 residues long. Germline V gene data show CDR1 as MNHEY and CDR2 as SMNVEV (reference sequence). This CDR3 reads CASSLSQGGGYEQYF. CDR3 sequence (DNA): TGTGCCAGCAGTTTATCGCAGGGTGGGGGCTACGAGCAGTACTTC.

This clonotype was observed many times. The chain joins TRBV5-1 to TRBJ2-4; D not resolved. The germline V gene encodes CDR1 SGHRS and CDR2 YFSETQ. CDR3 length: 15 amino acids. V was shortened by 0 bases and J by 2 bases, with 9 bases between the two germline ends. The CDR3 coding sequence is TGCGCCAGCAGCTTGGCCGACCGAACCAAAAACATTCAGTACTTC. Translation: CASSLADRTKNIQYF.

The V gene is TRBV20-1, the J gene TRBJ2-7, with 9 bases aligning to TRBD2. This CDR3 spans 16 amino acids. V shed 2 bases and J 4 bases; nucleotides not matched to a gene: 12. Looked up from germline, CDR1 is DFQATT and CDR2 is SNEGSKA (reference sequence). CDR3 amino acids: CSARKGGRGTRYEQYF. The DNA for the CDR3 is TGCAGTGCTAGAAAAGGCGGGAGGGGAACAAGGTACGAGCAGTACTTC.

V gene TRBV4-1 combines with J gene TRBJ2-7; 8 nucleotides match TRBD2. The J segment lost 1 base and the V segment lost 3 bases, leaving 2 bases of the junction unmatched. The germline CDR1 and CDR2 sequences are MGHRA and YSYEKL. CDR3 length: 14 amino acids. CDR3 sequence: CASSHGLASYEQYF. The CDR3 DNA reads TGCGCCAGCAGCCACGGACTAGCTTCCTACGAGCAGTACTTC.

A note on this clonotype: Compared with germline, one end of the junction differs, possibly owing to a read error. The gene calls are TRBV27 and TRBJ1-1, with TRBD1 matching over 7 bases. CDR1 is MNHEY and CDR2 is SMNVEV in the germline V gene (reference sequence). This CDR3 has 15 residues. In DNA, the CDR3 is TGTGCCAGCAGTTTACTAAAGGGGGCGAACACTGGAGCTTTCTTT. It yields the protein CASSLLKGANTGAFF.

The sample holds a few counts of this clonotype. The J gene is TRBJ1-6, the V gene TRBV5-6; D uncertain. This CDR3 contains 14 residues. The germline gives CDR1 SGHDT, CDR2 YYEEEE. Trimming cost V 0 bases and J 14 bases, with 15 bases left between them. The CDR3: CASSLDPGFKTLHF. In nucleotides, the CDR3 is TGTGCCAGCAGCTTGGATCCCGGGTTCAAGACCCTCCACTTT.

Concerning this clonotype itself: The junction departs from germline at one end; a sequencing error may be responsible. The chain links TRBV28 to TRBJ2-7; D is possibly TRBD1 or TRBD2 (5 bases each). Germline-derived CDR1 and CDR2 are MDHEN and SYDVKM. The CDR3 totals 13 residues. CDR3 residues: CARSFLRGPEQYF. CDR3 nucleotides: TGTGCCCGCAGTTTTTTGAGGGGCCCCGAGCAGTACTTC.

This chain connects TRBV3-1 to TRBJ1-2; D not certain. This CDR3 is 13 amino acids long. The V gene's germline CDR1 is LGHDT and CDR2 YNNKEL (reference sequence). Between the trimmed V and J ends, which lost 3 bases and 2 bases, there was a span of 7 bases. CDR3 bases: TGTGCCAGCAGCCAGGCAGAAAACTATGGCTACACCTTC. This gives the protein CASSQAENYGYTF.